Shown below are 27 T cell receptor beta chains from a single sample sequenced in a study of T-cell reconstitution after alpha-beta-depleted transplantation in children. Preparation of the TCRbeta library used unique molecular identifiers. TCRdb re-called the PCR reads through MiXCR, storing one row per CDR3 protein. Here the sample spans about 580,000 distinct CDR3 sequences, around 23% being singletons. Specimen: PBMCs, mostly from graft donor cells, collected 360 days after TCRalphabeta/CD19-depleted stem cell transplant. These receptors came from a boy in the first two years of life who had a stem cell transplant for acute myeloid leukemia, so the T cells may come from the graft donor.

This clonotype appeared many times. The chain carries TRBV7-2 and TRBJ2-3; possibly TRBD2 for D (7 bases). There are 15 residues in the CDR3. Trimming pared 0 bases from V and 5 bases from J, leaving 12 bases between. Germline CDR1 SGHTA, CDR2 FQGNSA. The CDR3 sequence: CASSLAAGAIDTQYF. CDR3 DNA: TGTGCCAGCAGCTTAGCCGCGGGGGCGATAGATACGCAGTATTTT.

The gene calls are TRBV6-1 and TRBJ1-2; possible D gene TRBD1, 5 bases. The CDR3 length is 14 residues. The V end was cut by 7 bases, the J end by 7 bases, with 19 bases between. CDR1 is MNHNS, CDR2 SASEGT, per germline. The CDR3 coding sequence is TGTGCCAGCACCCGGACAAGGGGACCTTCTGGCTACACCTTC. Its translation: CASTRTRGPSGYTF.

This clonotype was recorded many times. The V and J genes are TRBV28 and TRBJ2-7; 8 bases fit TRBD2. CDR3 length: 13 amino acids. J gave up 3 bases and V 5 bases, and 3 bases lay outside the gene matches. Germline V gives CDR1 MDHEN, CDR2 SYDVKM. The CDR3 DNA sequence: TGTGCCAGCAGTCTTGGGACTAGCTACGAGCAGTACGTC. Encoded protein: CASSLGTSYEQYV.

The chain couples TRBV20-1 to TRBJ2-7, with D maybe TRBD2 (7 bases). From germline, CDR1 is DFQATT and CDR2 SNEGSKA (reference sequence). The CDR3 spans 17 residues. The CDR3 loop reads CCARGDGGAAGLYEQYV. Written as DNA, the CDR3 is TGCTGTGCTAGAGGTGATGGGGGGGCAGCTGGGCTCTACGAGCAGTACGTC.

The rearrangement joins TRBV6-1 to TRBJ1-2; a possible D gene is TRBD1 (5 bases). Per the germline V gene, CDR1 is MNHNS and CDR2 is SASEGT. The V and J ends lost 6 bases and 7 bases respectively, with 18 bases between them. The CDR3 loop spans 14 amino acids. The CDR3 spells CASRSQQGASGYTF. The CDR3 nucleotides read TGTGCCAGCAGGTCACAACAAGGGGCCTCTGGCTACACCTTC.

This clonotype was picked up many times. The J gene is TRBJ2-1, the V gene TRBV6-1; D possibly corresponds to TRBD1 (8 bases). Germline values: CDR1 MNHNS, CDR2 SASEGT. The V and J ends lost 10 bases and 8 bases respectively, with 24 bases between them. The CDR3 is 15 amino acids. CDR3 sequence reads: CATLGRTGRAHEQFF. The CDR3 bases are TGTGCCACTCTCGGGCGGACAGGGAGGGCGCATGAGCAGTTCTTC.

This clonotype was observed a handful of times. This sequence joins TRBV12-3 or TRBV12-4 and TRBJ1-4, with no clear D. The CDR3 runs to 15 residues. The germline V and J ends were trimmed by 6 bases and 8 bases, with 19 bases remaining between them. The CDR3 here is CASSPVGIGGEKLFF. DNA of the CDR3: TGTGCCAGCAGCCCAGTGGGGATAGGAGGAGAAAAACTGTTTTTT.

This clonotype came up many times. In nucleotides, the CDR3 is TGTGCCATCAGTGAGTCGAACACAGGGTTCAATGAGCAGTTCTTC. Amino acid sequence: CAISESNTGFNEQFF. The chain links TRBV10-3 to TRBJ2-1; tentatively, D is TRBD1 (6 bases). V was clipped by 0 bases and J by 6 bases, with 12 bases between them. Germline-derived CDR1 and CDR2 are ENHRY and SYGVKD. This CDR3 is built from 15 residues.

This clonotype occurred many times. The rearrangement uses TRBV11-1 and TRBJ2-6, with 10 bases aligning to TRBD1. There are 18 residues in the CDR3. The junction had 7 bases not matched to a gene; V was cut back by 5 bases and J by 0 bases. Germline V gives CDR1 SGHAT, CDR2 FQDESV (reference sequence). The CDR3 spells CASSVGTGAYSGANVLTF. CDR3 in DNA: TGTGCCAGCAGCGTCGGGACAGGGGCCTACTCTGGGGCCAACGTCCTGACTTTC.

The chain employs TRBV5-1 and TRBJ2-7, with 7 bases lining up with TRBD1. V was clipped by 3 bases and J by 3 bases; unmatched bases: 12. Germline V gene lookup returns CDR1 SGHRS and CDR2 YFSETQ. The CDR3 has 16 residues. This CDR3 is CASSSDRFEFNYEQYF. The CDR3 DNA follows: TGCGCCAGCAGCTCGGACAGGTTTGAGTTTAACTACGAGCAGTACTTC.

Concerning this clonotype: Its ends do not fully match the called genes, so a read error is possible. The V gene is TRBV3-1, the J gene TRBJ2-7; D might be TRBD2 (6 bases). The CDR3 is 12 residues long. Per germline, CDR1 LGHDT and CDR2 YNNKEL (reference sequence). The CDR3 is CASNQRGYEQYF. The CDR3 DNA follows: TGTGCCAGCAACCAACGGGGGTACGAGCAGTACTTC.

The table lists this clonotype with many counts. This chain links TRBV27 with TRBJ2-7; TRBD1 matches 7 bases. CDR1 is MNHEY and CDR2 is SMNVEV in the germline V gene (reference sequence). The CDR3 consists of 13 residues. V gave up 6 bases and J gave up 6 bases; unmatched junction bases: 8. The CDR3 region is CASSETGTSEQYF. CDR3 sequence (DNA): TGTGCCAGCAGCGAGACAGGGACAAGCGAGCAGTACTTC.

V gene TRBV11-1 combines with J gene TRBJ2-5; the match to TRBD2 covers 7 bases. Germline V gene sequence: CDR1 SGHAT, CDR2 FQDESV (reference sequence). This CDR3 is 19 amino acids long. J was trimmed by 0 bases and V by 1 base; bases with no gene match: 14. Here the CDR3 DNA reads TGTGCCAGCAGCTTAGGAGGGTTTGGGACTAACGATCACCAAGAGACCCAGTACTTC. Translation gives CASSLGGFGTNDHQETQYF.

The chain combines TRBV7-9 with TRBJ2-1, with TRBD2 matching 14 bases. Germline V lookup: CDR1 SEHNR, CDR2 FQNEAQ (reference sequence). V shed 5 bases, J shed 7 bases, and the junction held 7 bases outside the gene matches. The CDR3 extends over 16 amino acids. The DNA of the CDR3 is TGTGCCAGCAGCCTATTCGGGACTAGCGGGGGTAATGAGCAGTTCTTC. Amino acid sequence: CASSLFGTSGGNEQFF.

The chain combines TRBV4-3 with TRBJ2-7; possibly TRBD1 for D (6 bases). This CDR3 contains 15 residues. V lost 0 bases and J lost 3, with 12 bases in between. Germline V lookup: CDR1 LGHNA, CDR2 YSLEER. This CDR3 reads CASSQDPQGYYEQYF. As DNA, the CDR3 is TGCGCCAGCAGCCAAGACCCCCAGGGGTACTACGAGCAGTACTTC.

This clonotype has ten or more counts. The chain employs TRBV20-1 and TRBJ1-1; D perhaps matches TRBD1 (5 bases). The ends were cut back, 1 base at V and 1 base at J, with 13 bases in the middle. The V gene's germline CDR1 is DFQATT and CDR2 SNEGSKA (reference sequence). This CDR3 has 15 amino acids. CDR3 DNA: TGCAGTGCTAGAGCGCTCGGGGGAGGGAACACTGAAGCTTTCTTT. This gives the protein CSARALGGGNTEAFF.

This clonotype was detected only a few times. The CDR3 coding sequence is TGTGCCAGCAGTTCGGGCATCCCGGGGGGCAATGAGCAGTTCTTC. It encodes CASSSGIPGGNEQFF. This rearrangement joins TRBV12-3 or TRBV12-4 to TRBJ2-1; 7 nucleotides match TRBD2. Trimming cost V 4 bases and J 6 bases; bases outside gene matches: 9. There are 15 residues in the CDR3.

This clonotype has at least ten counts. The chain uses TRBV10-2 and TRBJ2-7; D is unresolved. CDR3 length: 11 amino acids. Germline V gene sequence: CDR1 WSHSY, CDR2 SAAADI. Trimming removed 7 bases from V and 11 bases from J, with 15 bases in between. The chain's CDR3 is CASTRVRMEYV. For the CDR3, the DNA is TGCGCCAGCACTCGAGTGCGGATGGAGTACGTC.

This clonotype was picked up a small number of times. The chain employs TRBV3-1 and TRBJ2-5, with TRBD2 matching over 8 bases. Germline V gene lookup returns CDR1 LGHDT and CDR2 YNNKEL (reference sequence). The CDR3 length is 13 residues. V lost 0 bases and J lost 10; bases outside the gene matches: 4. The CDR3 nucleotides are TGTGCCAGCAGCCAAGATCACGCGGGGGGCCAGTACTTC. Protein sequence: CASSQDHAGGQYF.

This sequence joins TRBV7-9 and TRBJ2-7; the D gene could be TRBD1 or TRBD2 (5 bases each). Trimming left V 5 bases short and J 3 bases short, with 11 bases between. This CDR3 has 13 residues. Looked up from germline, CDR1 is SEHNR and CDR2 is FQNEAQ (reference sequence). CDR3 coding DNA: TGTGCCAGCAGCAACGAGGGGATCTACGAGCAGTACTTC. Translating gives CASSNEGIYEQYF. The variable domain in full, with the rest retrieved from reference TRBV7-9 and TRBJ2-7, is DTGVSQNPRHKITKRGQNVTFRCDPISEHNRLYWYRQTLGQGPEFLTYFQNEAQLEKSRLLSDRFSAERPKGSFSTLEIQRTEQGDSAMYLCASSNEGIYEQYFGPGTRLTVT.

The rearrangement joins TRBV6-1 to TRBJ2-7; a weak D match, TRBD1 (6 bases). CDR1 is MNHNS, CDR2 SASEGT, per germline. V lost 7 bases and J 0 bases, leaving 13 bases between the germline ends. The CDR3 contains 14 residues. The CDR3 bases are TGTGCCAGCAATCCCCGGGACACCTCCTACGAGCAGTACTTC. It codes for CASNPRDTSYEQYF.

The chain joins TRBV12-3 or TRBV12-4 to TRBJ1-6; D gene ambiguous. V lost 6 bases, J lost 10 bases, and 13 bases lay in between. The CDR3 is 13 residues long. CDR3 region: CASRLGIYSPLHF. Written as DNA, the CDR3 is TGTGCCAGCAGACTCGGGATCTACTCACCCCTCCACTTT.

This clonotype has at least ten counts. This rearrangement joins TRBV28 to TRBJ2-7; D unclear. Germline lookup yields CDR1 MDHEN and CDR2 SYDVKM. Trimming took 6 bases from V and 0 from J, leaving 9 bases between them. This CDR3 comprises 13 residues. The DNA for the CDR3 is TGTGCCAGCAGAAATCTAAGCTCCTACGAGCAGTACGTC. This encodes CASRNLSSYEQYV.

This clonotype came up many times. The chain has TRBV20-1 and TRBJ2-1, with 8 bases matching TRBD2. The J segment lost 10 bases and the V segment lost 1 base, leaving 9 bases of the junction unmatched. CDR3 length equals 14 residues. Germline-derived CDR1 and CDR2 are DFQATT and SNEGSKA (reference sequence). The CDR3 bases are TGCAGTGCTAGAGCCCCCCTAGCGGGCCTCGAGCAGTTCTTC. Its protein is CSARAPLAGLEQFF.

The chain recombines TRBV5-1 with TRBJ2-2, with 7 bases matching TRBD1. V lost 4 bases and J lost 7; bases outside the gene matches: 10. The CDR3 runs 15 residues. CDR1 and CDR2 from the germline V gene are SGHRS and YFSETQ. The CDR3 nucleotides read TGCGCCAGCAGCGTCAGACAGGGAAGGAACGGGGAGCTGTTTTTT. Translated: CASSVRQGRNGELFF. Full variable domain (outside the CDR3, taken from reference TRBV5-1 and TRBJ2-2): KAGVTQTPRYLIKTRGQQVTLSCSPISGHRSVSWYQQTPGQGLQFLFEYFSETQRNKGNFPGRFSGRQFSNSRSEMNVSTLELGDSALYLCASSVRQGRNGELFFGEGSRLTVL.

The chain joins TRBV28 to TRBJ1-6; D call uncertain. From germline, CDR1 is MDHEN and CDR2 SYDVKM. V was trimmed by 6 bases and J by 3 bases, leaving 9 bases between them. This CDR3 region has 14 residues. In DNA, the CDR3 is TGTGCCAGCAGGCCTCACGGCTATAATTCACCCCTCCACTTT. It translates to CASRPHGYNSPLHF.

The genes are TRBV27 and TRBJ2-5, with TRBD2 identical over 11 bases. Germline trimming cut 4 bases from V and 5 bases from J; bases unmatched to any gene: 6. The CDR3 consists of 15 residues. The germline gives CDR1 MNHEY, CDR2 SMNVEV (reference sequence). The CDR3 here is CASSSLTSGVETQYF. Here the CDR3 DNA reads TGTGCCAGCAGTTCCCTGACTAGCGGGGTGGAGACCCAGTACTTC.